This TCR beta chain originates from a study of radiation and T cells in renal cell carcinoma. Study overall: Nephrectomy followed 15 Gy stereotactic body radiation by 4 weeks. Study-wide results and caveats: Without pretreatment biopsies, baseline tumor clonotype presence was undetermined.

Clones were read by immunoSEQ multiplex PCR, and TCRdb kept only the in-frame ones, dropping some. The table lists about 130,000 clones, 81% of them singletons. As regards this clone: Its antigen is unidentified.

Time point here: blood 2 weeks post-SBRT. Treatment specified: 15 Gy SBRT to primary tumor, nephrectomy 4 weeks later. After SBRT, blood was collected at 2 and 4 weeks, plus baseline. The tumor was a clear cell renal cell carcinoma. The junction had 7 bases not matched to a gene; V was cut back by 4 bases and J by 3 bases. Germline assignment: CDR1 SNHLY and CDR2 FYNNEI. The CDR3 consists of 16 residues. The sample in question was blood, obtained from a patient whose treatment included radiotherapy and nephrectomy. V and J are TRBV2 and TRBJ1-3, with 9 bases identical to TRBD1. This sequence was found in a man over 45 with renal cell carcinoma. As DNA, the CDR3 is TGTGCCAGCAGTGCGGACAGGGGAGCCTTTGGAAACACCATATATTTT. It yields the protein CASSADRGAFGNTIYF.